This T cell receptor (beta chain) came from a study of T cell changes during pregnancy in multiple sclerosis. Profiled with immunoSEQ multiplex PCR; TCRdb holds only in-frame clones, not every one. The sample shows approximately 90,000 clones, 85% to 95% of them seen only once. Between the trimmed V and J ends, which lost 6 bases and 0 bases, there was a span of 18 bases. The CDR3 extends over 17 amino acids. Germline V lookup: CDR1 SNHLY, CDR2 FYNNEI. The rearrangement joins TRBV2 to TRBJ1-3; a possible D gene is TRBD1 (6 bases). This clonotype originated in a female donor with multiple sclerosis, enrolled in a pregnancy study. This material consisted of peripheral blood, taken before pregnancy. The CDR3 nucleotides are TGTGCCAGCAGGAGACGGGACATCCCTGACTCTGGAAACACCATATATTTT. As protein: CASRRRDIPDSGNTIYF.